This T cell receptor (beta chain) came from a study of T cells in Graves' hyperthyroidism and ophthalmopathy. Germline V CDR1 and CDR2: MGHRA, YSYEKL. The CDR3 loop spans 15 amino acids. V gave up 0 bases and J gave up 4 bases, with 12 bases separating them. This clonotype was seen at least ten times. The CDR3 regions of TCR beta were amplified from RNA transcripts. TCR CDR3 underwent first-round RT-PCR with the HTBI primer set. TCRdb re-derived calls from the multiplex PCR reads in MiXCR, one entry per CDR3 protein. The sample consists of hundreds of thousands of distinct CDR3 sequences, roughly 15% of them appearing once. Uncontrolled infection, other autoimmune disease, pregnancy or lactation disqualified patients from enrolment.

Input material: blood. The chain joins TRBV4-1 to TRBJ1-2; TRBD1 might be the D (6 bases). The receptor was derived from a man aged 18 to 30 with Graves' ophthalmopathy. CDR3 nucleotides: TGCGCCAGCAGCCAAGACAGGGGTATGAGCTATGGCTACACCTTC. Residues: CASSQDRGMSYGYTF.